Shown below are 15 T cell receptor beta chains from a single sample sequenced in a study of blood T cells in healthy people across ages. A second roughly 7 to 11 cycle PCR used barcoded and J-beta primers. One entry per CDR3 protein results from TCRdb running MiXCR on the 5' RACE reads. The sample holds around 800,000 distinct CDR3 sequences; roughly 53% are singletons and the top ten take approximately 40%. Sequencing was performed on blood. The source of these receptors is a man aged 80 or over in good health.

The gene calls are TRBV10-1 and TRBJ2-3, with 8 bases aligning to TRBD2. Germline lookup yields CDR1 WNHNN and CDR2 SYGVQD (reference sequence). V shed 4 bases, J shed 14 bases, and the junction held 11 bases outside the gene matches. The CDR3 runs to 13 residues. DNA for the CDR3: TGCGCCAGCAGTGCGGGAGGGGTGGGATACGCGTATTTT. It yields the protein CASSAGGVGYAYF.

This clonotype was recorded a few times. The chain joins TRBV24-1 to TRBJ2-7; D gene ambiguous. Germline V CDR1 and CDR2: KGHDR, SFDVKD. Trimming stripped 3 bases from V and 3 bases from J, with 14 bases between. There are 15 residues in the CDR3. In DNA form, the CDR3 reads TGTGCCACCAGTGATCCCAAGATGGGCAGCTACGAGCAGTACTTC. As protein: CATSDPKMGSYEQYF.

The DNA of the CDR3 is TGTGCCAGCAGTGAACCGGGACAGGGAAGGTCGGGGGAGCTGTTTTTT. Translating gives CASSEPGQGRSGELFF. The chain joins TRBV9 to TRBJ2-2; 9 bases are a match to TRBD1. The V gene's germline CDR1 is SGDLS and CDR2 YYNGEE. J lost 8 bases, V lost 5 bases, and 13 bases had no gene match. The CDR3 contains 16 residues. Variable domain in full (rest from reference TRBV9 and TRBJ2-2): DSGVTQTPKHLITATGQRVTLRCSPRSGDLSVYWYQQSLDQGLQFLIQYYNGEERAKGNILERFSAQQFPDLHSELNLSSLELGDSALYFCASSEPGQGRSGELFFGEGSRLTVL.

CDR3 nucleotide sequence: TGTGCCAGCAGTGATCGGTCACGGGACAAGCAGTATTTT. It yields the protein CASSDRSRDKQYF. The chain employs TRBV25-1 and TRBJ2-3; maybe TRBD1 (6 bases). This CDR3 spans 13 amino acids. CDR1 is MGHDK, CDR2 SYGVNS, per germline. V lost 3 bases, J lost 11 bases, and 15 bases lay in between.

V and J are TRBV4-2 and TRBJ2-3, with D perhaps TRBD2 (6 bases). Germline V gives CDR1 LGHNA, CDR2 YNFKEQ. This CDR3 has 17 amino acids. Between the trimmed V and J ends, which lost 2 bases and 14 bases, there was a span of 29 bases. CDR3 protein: CASSQIVGEAGSRYAYF. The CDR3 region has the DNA TGTGCCAGCAGCCAAATCGTGGGGGAGGCGGGGAGTCGATACGCGTATTTT.

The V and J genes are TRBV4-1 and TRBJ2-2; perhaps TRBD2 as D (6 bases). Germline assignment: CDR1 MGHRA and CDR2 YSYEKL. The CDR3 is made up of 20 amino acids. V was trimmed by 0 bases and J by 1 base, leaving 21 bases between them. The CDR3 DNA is TGCGCCAGCAGCCAAGATCCCCCAGCGGGTGACCCGTTGAACACCGGGGAGCTGTTTTTT. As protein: CASSQDPPAGDPLNTGELFF.

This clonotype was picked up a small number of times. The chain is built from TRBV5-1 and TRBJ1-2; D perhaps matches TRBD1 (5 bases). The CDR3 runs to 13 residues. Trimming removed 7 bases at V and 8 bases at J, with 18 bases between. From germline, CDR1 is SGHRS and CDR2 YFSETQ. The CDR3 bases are TGCGCCAGCGGGGCGGCGGCAGGGACCGGCTACACCTTC. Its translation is CASGAAAGTGYTF.

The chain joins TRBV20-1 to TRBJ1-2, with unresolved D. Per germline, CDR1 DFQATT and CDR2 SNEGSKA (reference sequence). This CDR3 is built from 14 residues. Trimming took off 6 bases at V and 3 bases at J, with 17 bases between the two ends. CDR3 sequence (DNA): TGCAGTGCCCAAGCGATAGAAGACTACTATGGCTACACCTTC. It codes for CSAQAIEDYYGYTF.

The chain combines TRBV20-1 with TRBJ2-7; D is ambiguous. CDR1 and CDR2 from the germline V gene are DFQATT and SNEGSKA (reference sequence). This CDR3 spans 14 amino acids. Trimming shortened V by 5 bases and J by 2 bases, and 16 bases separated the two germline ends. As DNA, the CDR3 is TGCAGTGCTCTCCAGACTGAGTGGCCCTACGAGCAGTACTTC. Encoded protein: CSALQTEWPYEQYF.

CDR3 amino acids: CASSPLSLKEQYF. DNA for the CDR3: TGTGCCAGCTCACCCCTTTCCCTTAAAGAGCAGTACTTC. The chain carries TRBV18 and TRBJ2-4; D is uncertain. Trimming left V 3 bases short and J 13 bases short, with 16 bases between. The CDR3 has 13 residues. The germline V gene has CDR1 KGHSH and CDR2 LQKENI.

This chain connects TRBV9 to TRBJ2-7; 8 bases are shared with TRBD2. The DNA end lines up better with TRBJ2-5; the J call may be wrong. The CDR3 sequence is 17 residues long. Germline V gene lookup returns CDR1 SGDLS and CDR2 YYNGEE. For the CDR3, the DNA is TGTGCCAGCAGCCCGCCACCCCGACCGGGAGGGACAGAGACCCAGTACTTC. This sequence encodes CASSPPPRPGGTETQYF.

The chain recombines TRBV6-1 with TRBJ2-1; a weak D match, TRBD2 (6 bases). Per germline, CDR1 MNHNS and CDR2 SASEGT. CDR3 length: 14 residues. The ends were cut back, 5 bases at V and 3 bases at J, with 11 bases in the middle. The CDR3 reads CASSPTAGYNEQFF. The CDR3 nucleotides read TGTGCCAGCAGTCCTACAGCGGGCTACAATGAGCAGTTCTTC.

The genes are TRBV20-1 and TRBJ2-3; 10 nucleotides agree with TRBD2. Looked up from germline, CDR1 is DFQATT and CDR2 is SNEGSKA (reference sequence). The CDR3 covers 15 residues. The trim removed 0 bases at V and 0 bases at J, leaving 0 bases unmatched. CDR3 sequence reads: CSARDSGRSTDTQYF. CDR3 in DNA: TGCAGTGCTAGAGATAGCGGGAGGAGCACAGATACGCAGTATTTT.

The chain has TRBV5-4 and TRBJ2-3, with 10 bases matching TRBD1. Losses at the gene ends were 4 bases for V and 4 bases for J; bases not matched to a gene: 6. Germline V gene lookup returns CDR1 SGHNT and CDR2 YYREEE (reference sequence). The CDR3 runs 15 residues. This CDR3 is CASSRDRGAPDTQYF. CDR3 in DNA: TGTGCCAGCAGCAGGGACAGGGGAGCCCCAGATACGCAGTATTTT.

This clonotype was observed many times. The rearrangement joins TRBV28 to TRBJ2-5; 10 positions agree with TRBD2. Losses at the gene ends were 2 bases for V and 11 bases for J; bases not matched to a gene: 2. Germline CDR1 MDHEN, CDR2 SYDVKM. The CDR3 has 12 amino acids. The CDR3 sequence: CASSLLAGEQYF. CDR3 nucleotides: TGTGCCAGCAGTTTACTAGCGGGGGAGCAGTACTTC.